The 31 T cell receptor beta chains presented below share a single source sample, sequenced in a study of blood T cell repertoires in COVID-19. The method was immunoSEQ multiplex PCR; TCRdb's version includes in-frame clones alone and lacks a portion of them. The sample has over 45,000 clones, around 79% seen once. Input material: peripheral blood. Receptors were obtained from a human donor with active or convalescent COVID-19. The donor label of this sample is uncertain.

The V and J genes are TRBV4-1 and TRBJ2-5; TRBD2 matches 7 bases. The CDR3 has 15 amino acids. Trimming removed 3 bases from V and 4 bases from J; junction bases left unmatched: 8. The germline V gene has CDR1 MGHRA and CDR2 YSYEKL. CDR3 region: CASSHKTGGLETQYF. Written as DNA, the CDR3 is TGCGCCAGCAGCCACAAAACGGGAGGTTTAGAGACCCAGTACTTC.

There are a few counts of this clone. This chain joins TRBV10-3 and TRBJ2-2; the D gene is possibly TRBD2 (5 bases). V was clipped by 7 bases and J by 0 bases, with 9 bases between them. The CDR3 consists of 14 residues. The germline V gene has CDR1 ENHRY and CDR2 SYGVKD. Here the CDR3 reads CAIKEAPNTGELFF. In nucleotides, the CDR3 is TGTGCCATCAAGGAGGCGCCGAACACCGGGGAGCTGTTTTTT.

CDR3 sequence (DNA): TGTGCCAGTAGTACCCCCACGGGAGGCAGCAATCAGCCCCAGCATTTT. Translated, it gives CASSTPTGGSNQPQHF. V and J are TRBV19 and TRBJ1-5, with D hard to call. The CDR3 is made up of 16 amino acids. V was clipped by 4 bases and J by 1 base, with 14 bases between them. CDR1 is LNHDA and CDR2 is SQIVND in the germline V gene (reference sequence).

The rearrangement links TRBV6-5 to TRBJ1-1; D unclear. The CDR3 sequence is 14 residues long. V dropped 0 bases and J dropped 0 bases, with 5 bases sitting between them. The germline V gene has CDR1 MNHEY and CDR2 SVGAGI. The CDR3 is CASSYSIMNTEAFF. In DNA, the CDR3 is TGTGCCAGCAGTTACTCCATCATGAACACTGAAGCTTTCTTT.

The chain couples TRBV29-1 to TRBJ2-2; 7 bases are shared with TRBD2. Germline CDR1 and CDR2: SQVTM and ANQGSEA. V was pared by 3 bases and J by 4 bases, with 5 bases of the junction left unmatched. The CDR3 extends over 14 amino acids. In DNA form, the CDR3 reads TGCAGCGTTGAGACCGGGAGGAGCACCGGGGAGCTGTTTTTT. Encoded protein: CSVETGRSTGELFF.

The V call is TRBV5-1, the J call TRBJ2-7, with D possibly being TRBD1 (6 bases). V was pared by 0 bases and J by 0 bases, with 10 bases between. The CDR3 is made up of 15 amino acids. CDR1 SGHRS and CDR2 YFSETQ come from the germline V gene. The DNA for the CDR3 is TGCGCCAGCAGCTTGGCGGACAGAAACTCCTACGAGCAGTACTTC. Translated: CASSLADRNSYEQYF. Full variable domain (outside the CDR3, taken from reference TRBV5-1 and TRBJ2-7): KAGVTQTPRYLIKTRGQQVTLSCSPISGHRSVSWYQQTPGQGLQFLFEYFSETQRNKGNFPGRFSGRQFSNSRSEMNVSTLELGDSALYLCASSLADRNSYEQYFGPGTRLTVT.

Only a few counts were recorded for this clone. The chain recombines TRBV30 with TRBJ2-1; 7 positions match TRBD2. Per the germline V gene, CDR1 is GTSNPN and CDR2 is SVGIG (reference sequence). V lost 4 bases and J lost 4; bases outside the gene matches: 10. The CDR3 runs 15 residues. The CDR3 loop reads CAWNPRGVSYNEQFF. DNA of the CDR3: TGTGCCTGGAATCCCCGGGGGGTCAGTTACAATGAGCAGTTCTTC. The variable domain in full, with the rest retrieved from reference TRBV30 and TRBJ2-1, is SQTIHQWPATLVQPVGSPLSLECTVEGTSNPNLYWYRQAAGRGLQLLFYSVGIGQISSEVPQNLSASRPQDRQFILSSKKLLLSDSGFYLCAWNPRGVSYNEQFFGPGTRLTVL.

J is TRBJ2-3 and V is TRBV5-1; 7 bases line up with TRBD1. This CDR3 has 15 amino acids. V trimming: 3 bases; J trimming: 2 bases; junction bases outside the gene matches: 6. The germline CDR1 and CDR2 sequences are SGHRS and YFSETQ. CDR3 coding DNA: TGCGCCAGCAGCTCCCAGGGACAGCACACAGATACGCAGTATTTT. Translated: CASSSQGQHTDTQYF.

V and J are TRBV7-2 and TRBJ1-2; possibly TRBD1 for D (5 bases). This CDR3 region has 12 residues. CDR1 and CDR2 from the germline V gene are SGHTA and FQGNSA. The V end was cut by 7 bases, the J end by 7 bases, with 13 bases between. The CDR3 bases are TGTGCCAGCAACCCAGGGATGGGTGGCTACACCTTC. This translates into CASNPGMGGYTF.

The chain is built from TRBV5-1 and TRBJ1-6, with 9 bases that match TRBD1. Per germline, CDR1 SGHRS and CDR2 YFSETQ. The CDR3 sequence is 15 residues long. The J segment lost 5 bases and the V segment lost 5 bases, leaving 5 bases of the junction unmatched. CDR3 bases: TGCGCCAGCAGTTGGGACAGGGAAAATAATTCACCCCTCCACTTT. This translates into CASSWDRENNSPLHF.

The genes are TRBV5-4 and TRBJ2-1; 10 bases fit TRBD2. This CDR3 has 15 residues. Losses at the gene ends were 2 bases for V and 4 bases for J; bases not matched to a gene: 3. Germline V lookup: CDR1 SGHNT, CDR2 YYREEE (reference sequence). The CDR3 nucleotides read TGTGCCAGCAGCTTCCTAGCGGGAGAGTACAATGAGCAGTTCTTC. Protein sequence: CASSFLAGEYNEQFF.

The V call is TRBV19, the J call TRBJ2-3; the match to TRBD2 covers 7 bases. The junction had 10 bases not matched to a gene; V was cut back by 3 bases and J by 4 bases. Germline V gives CDR1 LNHDA, CDR2 SQIVND (reference sequence). The CDR3 extends over 16 amino acids. CDR3 in DNA: TGTGCCAGTAGTATTGGGCGCGGGAGCAACGCAGATACGCAGTATTTT. Its translation is CASSIGRGSNADTQYF.

This rearrangement joins TRBV7-9 to TRBJ1-1, with D maybe TRBD1 (5 bases). Trimming stripped 1 base from V and 0 bases from J, with 9 bases between. There are 15 residues in the CDR3. The germline V gene has CDR1 SEHNR and CDR2 FQNEAQ (reference sequence). As DNA, the CDR3 is TGTGCCAGCAGCTTAGAGCAGGGCATGAACACTGAAGCTTTCTTT. Protein: CASSLEQGMNTEAFF.

The genes are TRBV6-5 and TRBJ2-1; the match to TRBD1 covers 10 bases. V dropped 10 bases and J dropped 4; count of bases not matched to a gene: 10. CDR3 size: 15 residues. The germline V gene has CDR1 MNHEY and CDR2 SVGAGI. CDR3 sequence reads: CATHRGTGDYNEQFF. Here the CDR3 DNA reads TGTGCCACCCACCGAGGGACAGGGGATTACAATGAGCAGTTCTTC.

This clone qualifies as medium-sized. CDR3 residues: CASSPPLIGVTEQYF. The DNA of the CDR3 is TGTGCCAGCAGTCCACCACTCATCGGTGTCACCGAGCAGTACTTC. The V call is TRBV2, the J call TRBJ2-7; D not resolved. V shed 5 bases and J shed 6 bases, with 20 bases lying between them. Germline V CDR1 and CDR2: SNHLY, FYNNEI. The CDR3 length is 15 residues.

This clone showed up just a few times. V and J are TRBV6-5 and TRBJ1-6; 8 positions match TRBD1. Unmatched junction bases numbered 12, after V lost 8 bases and J lost 9 bases. Germline V lookup: CDR1 MNHEY, CDR2 SVGAGI. CDR3 length: 15 residues. This CDR3 reads CASAVTGAFGSPLHF. The DNA for the CDR3 is TGTGCCAGCGCAGTGACAGGGGCGTTTGGTTCACCCCTCCACTTT.

The CDR3 nucleotides read TGTGCCAGCAGCCCCCTGGGGGACAATAATGAAAAACTGTTTTTT. This translates into CASSPLGDNNEKLFF. This sequence joins TRBV14 and TRBJ1-4, with D possibly TRBD1 on 6 matching bases. Trimming shortened V by 4 bases and J by 4 bases, and 13 bases separated the two germline ends. Germline CDR1 is SGHDN and CDR2 is FVKESK. The length of the CDR3 is 15 residues.

The chain links TRBV6-2 or TRBV6-3 to TRBJ1-5; D possibly corresponds to TRBD1 (6 bases). Germline V gives CDR1 MNHEY, CDR2 SVGEGT. Trimming cost V 2 bases and J 7 bases, with 12 bases left between them. This CDR3 has 14 amino acids. DNA for the CDR3: TGTGCCAGCAGTTACCAGACAGGTCGCCAGCCCCAGCATTTT. Translated, it gives CASSYQTGRQPQHF.

The rearrangement joins TRBV29-1 to TRBJ2-3; a weak D match, TRBD1 (6 bases). V dropped 5 bases and J dropped 2 bases, with 14 bases sitting between them. Germline V gene lookup returns CDR1 SQVTM and CDR2 ANQGSEA. The CDR3 contains 14 residues. The CDR3: CSVTRTVYTDTQYF. CDR3 nucleotide sequence: TGCAGCGTTACACGGACAGTCTACACAGATACGCAGTATTTT.

The chain combines TRBV18 with TRBJ2-5, with 8 bases matching TRBD2. The J segment lost 4 bases and the V segment lost 4 bases, leaving 17 bases of the junction unmatched. The CDR3 runs to 18 residues. CDR1 and CDR2 from the germline V gene are KGHSH and LQKENI. CDR3 region: CASSLREAGASSGETQYF. Here the CDR3 DNA reads TGTGCCAGCTCACTTCGGGAAGCGGGAGCTTCTTCTGGAGAGACCCAGTACTTC.

The J gene is TRBJ2-2, the V gene TRBV25-1; 9 bases agree with TRBD2. The CDR3 has 15 residues. Germline V gene sequence: CDR1 MGHDK, CDR2 SYGVNS. Trimming at V came to 5 bases and at J to 4 bases, leaving 5 bases not matched to a gene. CDR3 protein: CASSSAGGTTGELFF. DNA of the CDR3: TGTGCCAGCAGTTCCGCGGGAGGGACCACCGGGGAGCTGTTTTTT.

The V and J genes are TRBV2 and TRBJ2-2; 10 bases align to TRBD2. J lost 6 bases, V lost 8 bases, and 9 bases had no gene match. CDR1 SNHLY and CDR2 FYNNEI come from the germline V gene. The CDR3 length is 15 residues. This CDR3 reads CASDPVAGGPGELFF. CDR3 nucleotides: TGTGCCAGCGACCCCGTAGCGGGAGGTCCCGGGGAGCTGTTTTTT.

The chain recombines TRBV11-3 with TRBJ2-7; D perhaps matches TRBD2 (6 bases). Trimming cost V 5 bases and J 4 bases, with 12 bases left between them. Germline assignment: CDR1 SGHNT and CDR2 YENEEA. This CDR3 contains 13 residues. CDR3: CASSARLGYEQYF. The CDR3 nucleotides are TGTGCCAGCAGCGCCCGACTAGGTTACGAGCAGTACTTC.

The chain recombines TRBV16 with TRBJ2-7; 7 nucleotides align to TRBD1. The CDR3 loop spans 15 amino acids. The germline V gene encodes CDR1 KGHSY and CDR2 FQNENV. The J segment lost 0 bases and the V segment lost 1 base, leaving 3 bases of the junction unmatched. The CDR3 DNA reads as TGTGCCAGCAGCCAATACAGGGGAGTCTCCTACGAGCAGTACTTC. Translating gives CASSQYRGVSYEQYF.

This clone was seen only a few times. The V call is TRBV30, the J call TRBJ1-2; possible D gene TRBD1, 5 bases. The germline V gene encodes CDR1 GTSNPN and CDR2 SVGIG (reference sequence). This CDR3 comprises 12 residues. Trimming took off 0 bases at V and 8 bases at J, with 10 bases between the two ends. CDR3 nucleotides: TGTGCCTGGAGTGTAGTCAAGGGGGGCTACACCTTC. Encoded protein: CAWSVVKGGYTF.

The chain couples TRBV5-8 to TRBJ2-1, with 9 bases lining up with TRBD1. The CDR3 loop spans 15 amino acids. The V segment lost 4 bases and the J segment 5 bases; nucleotides outside the gene matches: 7. Germline assignment: CDR1 SGHTS and CDR2 YDEGEE. The CDR3 loop reads CASSLGQGSDNEQFF. The CDR3 DNA follows: TGTGCCAGCAGCCTGGGACAGGGATCCGACAATGAGCAGTTCTTC.

This chain connects TRBV11-3 to TRBJ1-6; D call uncertain. Trimming stripped 2 bases from V and 11 bases from J, with 19 bases between. This CDR3 has 16 residues. Germline CDR1 SGHNT, CDR2 YENEEA. This chain's CDR3 is CASSLNYRSSSAPLHF. The CDR3 DNA reads TGTGCCAGCAGCTTAAACTATCGTTCCTCTTCGGCACCCCTCCACTTT.

The rearrangement links TRBV11-3 to TRBJ1-1; TRBD1 agrees at 9 bases. There are 14 residues in the CDR3. The V segment lost 5 bases and the J segment 5 bases; nucleotides outside the gene matches: 6. CDR1 is SGHNT and CDR2 is YENEEA in the germline V gene. DNA for the CDR3: TGTGCCAGCAGCCGGACAGGGGCGCGGACTGAAGCTTTCTTT. Translating gives CASSRTGARTEAFF.

This clone showed up just a few times. The CDR3 spells CASSYRVDTDTQYF. The CDR3 nucleotides are TGTGCCAGCAGTTACCGGGTAGACACAGATACGCAGTATTTT. This chain links TRBV6-5 with TRBJ2-3; D unresolved. CDR1 and CDR2 from the germline V gene are MNHEY and SVGAGI. Trimming removed 2 bases from V and 2 bases from J, with 8 bases in between. The CDR3 spans 14 residues.

This chain connects TRBV27 to TRBJ2-1, with a tentative D call TRBD2 (5 bases). Trimming left V 2 bases short and J 1 base short, with 6 bases between. The length of the CDR3 is 14 residues. Germline V gene sequence: CDR1 MNHEY, CDR2 SMNVEV (reference sequence). The CDR3 nucleotides are TGTGCCAGCAGTTTAGGCGGGTCCTACAATGAGCAGTTCTTC. Amino acids: CASSLGGSYNEQFF.

This chain joins TRBV13 and TRBJ2-5, with 7 positions matching TRBD1. The CDR3 consists of 12 residues. J was trimmed by 5 bases and V by 5 bases; bases with no gene match: 2. The germline CDR1 and CDR2 sequences are PRHDT and FYEKMQ (reference sequence). Here the CDR3 reads CASSRDSETQYF. CDR3 nucleotide sequence: TGTGCCAGCAGCCGGGACAGCGAGACCCAGTACTTC.